The 26 T cell receptor beta chains in this list originate from one sample, sequenced in a study of Graves' ophthalmopathy and Graves' hyperthyroidism. Investigators amplified TCR beta CDR3 regions from RNA transcripts. HTBI primers were used in a first-round RT-PCR, which preceded a second-round multiplex PCR. Using its own MiXCR run on the multiplex PCR reads, TCRdb lists one record per CDR3 protein. The sample holds 230,000 or so distinct CDR3 sequences, about 47% seen once. Input material: peripheral blood. Receptor source: an adult man with Graves' ophthalmopathy.

The chain couples TRBV7-6 to TRBJ2-3; the match to TRBD1 covers 7 bases. Germline-derived CDR1 and CDR2 are SGHVS and FNYEAQ. V lost 0 bases to trimming and J lost 4 bases; unmatched junction nucleotides: 10. The CDR3 spans 17 residues. The CDR3 nucleotides read TGTGCCAGCAGCTTAGCGAATGGACAGGCCTCGGCAGATACGCAGTATTTT. Protein: CASSLANGQASADTQYF.

The sample holds many counts of this clonotype. V and J are TRBV7-9 and TRBJ1-1; tentative D call: TRBD1 (5 bases). Per the germline V gene, CDR1 is SEHNR and CDR2 is FQNEAQ (reference sequence). The V gene lost 9 bases and the J gene lost 6 bases, with 17 bases spanning the gap. This CDR3 comprises 13 residues. This chain's CDR3 is CASGVDSNSEAFF. The CDR3 DNA is TGTGCCAGTGGGGTCGACAGTAACTCTGAAGCTTTCTTT.

This clonotype was counted between two and nine times. The chain is built from TRBV7-9 and TRBJ2-7; unclear D gene. The CDR3 loop spans 12 amino acids. Germline-derived CDR1 and CDR2 are SEHNR and FQNEAQ (reference sequence). V was clipped by 0 bases and J by 5 bases, with 5 bases between them. The CDR3 coding sequence is TGTGCCAGCAGCTTAGCGTCCCACGAGCAGTACTTC. Translating gives CASSLASHEQYF.

This clonotype was seen a handful of times. J is TRBJ1-1 and V is TRBV7-8; D perhaps matches TRBD1 (5 bases). Trimming stripped 1 base from V and 5 bases from J, with 11 bases between. CDR1 and CDR2 (germline): SGHVS, FQNEAQ. The length of the CDR3 is 14 residues. CDR3 bases: TGTGCCAGCAGCTTAGGAGCAGGGATAACTGAAGCTTTCTTT. Amino acid sequence: CASSLGAGITEAFF.

The V and J genes are TRBV10-3 and TRBJ2-5; 8 bases line up with TRBD1. The CDR3 runs 16 residues. Germline values: CDR1 ENHRY, CDR2 SYGVKD. Trimming at V came to 6 bases and at J to 2 bases, leaving 11 bases not matched to a gene. The CDR3 DNA follows: TGTGCCATCAGCCTTGTCCCGGGACAGGCGCAAGAGACCCAGTACTTC. It encodes CAISLVPGQAQETQYF.

The rearrangement joins TRBV20-1 to TRBJ2-5; 7 positions match TRBD2. The end of the DNA is better explained by TRBJ2-1, so the J call may be wrong. This CDR3 is 14 amino acids long. Germline V gives CDR1 DFQATT, CDR2 SNEGSKA (reference sequence). Here the CDR3 reads CSASGGRARDEQFF. CDR3 sequence (DNA): TGCAGTGCTAGTGGTGGGAGGGCCCGCGATGAGCAGTTCTTC.

The chain is built from TRBV24-1 and TRBJ1-5; TRBD1 agrees at 9 bases. The CDR3 runs to 12 residues. Per the germline V gene, CDR1 is KGHDR and CDR2 is SFDVKD. J lost 4 bases, V lost 12 bases, and 3 bases had no gene match. CDR3 nucleotide sequence: TGTGCCGCAGGGACAGGGAATCAGCCCCAGCATTTT. Translation: CAAGTGNQPQHF.

The chain recombines TRBV5-8 with TRBJ2-7; perhaps TRBD1 as D (6 bases). V lost 0 bases and J lost 0, with 13 bases in between. There are 16 residues in the CDR3. Germline CDR1 reads SGHTS; CDR2 reads YDEGEE. CDR3 nucleotides: TGTGCCAGCAGCTTGGGGTGGGGACATAGCTCCTACGAGCAGTACTTC. Protein: CASSLGWGHSSYEQYF.

V usage is TRBV6-5 and J usage is TRBJ1-2; TRBD1 agrees at 7 bases. This CDR3 is 16 amino acids long. V trimming: 5 bases; J trimming: 7 bases; junction bases outside the gene matches: 16. CDR1 is MNHEY and CDR2 is SVGAGI in the germline V gene. The CDR3 sequence is CASSRFYSGTDSGYTF. The CDR3 coding sequence is TGTGCCAGCAGTCGCTTCTATTCCGGGACAGACAGTGGCTACACCTTC.

This clonotype turned up a few times. The gene calls are TRBV2 and TRBJ1-5, with TRBD1 matching 9 bases. Germline V CDR1 and CDR2: SNHLY, FYNNEI. With 6 bases clipped from V and 4 bases from J, the junction kept 7 bases outside the gene matches. The CDR3 is made up of 15 amino acids. The chain's CDR3 is CASSATGGPNQPQHF. Written as DNA, the CDR3 is TGTGCCAGCAGCGCGACAGGGGGTCCTAATCAGCCCCAGCATTTT.

The chain is built from TRBV7-9 and TRBJ1-1; D is unresolved. The CDR3 runs to 14 residues. CDR1 is SEHNR, CDR2 FQNEAQ, per germline (reference sequence). V dropped 1 base and J dropped 1 base, with 7 bases sitting between them. The CDR3 DNA is TGTGCCAGCAGCTTAGGCTTGGAGAACACTGAAGCTTTCTTT. Its protein product is CASSLGLENTEAFF.

For this clonotype: Sequence at one end of the junction differs from germline and may be a read error. This chain joins TRBV12-3 or TRBV12-4 and TRBJ2-7; 11 bases map to TRBD2. The CDR3 sequence is 15 residues long. The DNA for the CDR3 is TGTGCCGGCAGTCCTCGTAGCGGGAGGGCCGACGAGCAGTACTTC. Translated: CAGSPRSGRADEQYF.

The V gene is TRBV20-1, the J gene TRBJ1-1; 10 bases are a match to TRBD1. This CDR3 comprises 13 residues. Unmatched junction bases numbered 11, after V lost 6 bases and J lost 10 bases. Germline V gene lookup returns CDR1 DFQATT and CDR2 SNEGSKA (reference sequence). CDR3: CSATPDRGRGAFF. The CDR3 DNA follows: TGCAGTGCCACTCCCGACAGGGGGCGGGGAGCTTTCTTT.

The chain carries TRBV6-1 and TRBJ2-7; 8 positions match TRBD1. The CDR3 consists of 12 residues. Germline lookup yields CDR1 MNHNS and CDR2 SASEGT. V was clipped by 3 bases and J by 5 bases; unmatched bases: 0. This CDR3 is CASSEDRDEQYF. CDR3 nucleotides: TGTGCCAGCAGTGAGGACAGGGACGAGCAGTACTTC.

Worth noting for this clonotype: Given the absence of the conserved phenylalanine or tryptophan at the CDR3 end, a read error is likely. This sequence joins TRBV9 and TRBJ1-6; 11 nucleotides align to TRBD1. The CDR3 extends over 15 amino acids. Germline V CDR1 and CDR2: SGDLS, YYNGEE. V gave up 4 bases and J gave up 10 bases; unmatched junction bases: 7. This CDR3 is CASSTMDRGQSPLHL. The CDR3 DNA sequence: TGTGCCAGCAGCACGATGGACAGGGGGCAATCACCCCTCCACCTT.

This clonotype was counted only a few times. In DNA, the CDR3 is TGTGCCAGCAAGGACTCGGGAACTGAAGCTTTCTTT. It encodes CASKDSGTEAFF. The chain is built from TRBV12-3 or TRBV12-4 and TRBJ1-1; D unclear. V lost 7 bases to trimming and J lost 5 bases, with 11 bases between them. The CDR3 sequence is 12 residues long.

With regard to this clonotype: The CDR3 end shows no conserved phenylalanine or tryptophan, and so a read error is likely. The rearrangement joins TRBV20-1 to TRBJ1-6; D is undetermined. CDR3 size: 13 residues. Trimming removed 2 bases at V and 7 bases at J, with 9 bases between. Germline V gene lookup returns CDR1 DFQATT and CDR2 SNEGSKA (reference sequence). CDR3: CSARKPANSPLHS. Here the CDR3 DNA reads TGCAGTGCTAGAAAACCGGCGAATTCACCCCTCCACTCT.

This clonotype occurred a few times. V and J are TRBV10-2 and TRBJ2-7; no clear D gene. Looked up from germline, CDR1 is WSHSY and CDR2 is SAAADI. This CDR3 is 11 amino acids long. Between the trimmed V and J ends, which lost 11 bases and 2 bases, there was a span of 10 bases. CDR3 DNA: TGCGCCCACCAGTTCCCCTACGAGCAGTACTTC. Translated, it gives CAHQFPYEQYF.

This clonotype was seen a few times. The chain has TRBV13 and TRBJ2-5, with D possibly called TRBD1 or TRBD2 (5 bases each). The CDR3 totals 14 residues. CDR1 and CDR2 (germline): PRHDT, FYEKMQ (reference sequence). The V and J ends lost 5 bases and 2 bases respectively, with 12 bases between them. Here the CDR3 reads CASSHRGGQETQYF. The DNA of the CDR3 is TGTGCCAGCAGCCACCGGGGCGGACAAGAGACCCAGTACTTC.

The gene calls are TRBV4-1 and TRBJ1-2; D is undetermined. The CDR3 length is 13 residues. Germline V gives CDR1 MGHRA, CDR2 YSYEKL. Trimming pared 4 bases from V and 8 bases from J, leaving 14 bases between. CDR3 protein: CASSLSLLTGYTF. DNA for the CDR3: TGCGCCAGCAGCCTCTCCCTGTTGACCGGCTACACCTTC.

This clonotype was detected a few times. CDR3 region: CAISLGRDYSPLHF. In DNA form, the CDR3 reads TGTGCCATCAGTTTGGGCAGGGATTATTCACCCCTCCACTTT. The chain employs TRBV10-3 and TRBJ1-6; D might be TRBD1 (5 bases). Germline values: CDR1 ENHRY, CDR2 SYGVKD. The CDR3 extends over 14 amino acids. The V and J ends lost 5 bases and 8 bases respectively, with 13 bases between them.

As regards this clonotype: Its ends do not fully match the called genes, so a read error is possible. This chain connects TRBV7-3 to TRBJ2-5, with a possible D match to TRBD2 (7 bases). Germline V gives CDR1 SGHTA, CDR2 FQGTGA. This CDR3 is built from 15 residues. Here the CDR3 reads CGSSLTSGRGETQYF. The CDR3 DNA reads as TGTGGCAGCAGCTTAACGAGTGGGAGGGGGGAGACCCAGTACTTC.

There are a few counts of this clonotype. The chain is built from TRBV24-1 and TRBJ2-7; 8 bases fit TRBD1. V was clipped by 10 bases and J by 5 bases; unmatched bases: 6. CDR1 and CDR2 from the germline V gene are KGHDR and SFDVKD. This CDR3 comprises 12 residues. The CDR3 sequence: CATGGQENEQYF. For the CDR3, the DNA is TGTGCCACAGGGGGACAGGAGAACGAGCAGTACTTC.

There are a few counts of this clonotype. The V and J genes are TRBV5-1 and TRBJ1-1; tentative D call: TRBD1 (6 bases). V lost 1 base and J lost 5, with 9 bases in between. From germline, CDR1 is SGHRS and CDR2 YFSETQ. The CDR3 spans 13 residues. CDR3 nucleotides: TGCGCCAGCAGCTTGCGGACAGATACTGAAGCTTTCTTT. Translating gives CASSLRTDTEAFF.

The chain carries TRBV29-1 and TRBJ2-7; 10 bases agree with TRBD2. Germline CDR1 is SQVTM and CDR2 is ANQGSEA. The CDR3 length is 13 residues. CDR3 bases: TGCAACGCAACTAGCGGGGAGTCCTACGAGCAGTACTTC. Translating it yields CNATSGESYEQYF.

The chain uses TRBV7-9 and TRBJ2-7, with D perhaps TRBD1 (6 bases). Germline CDR1 SEHNR, CDR2 FQNEAQ (reference sequence). The V and J ends lost 1 base and 0 bases respectively, with 7 bases between them. This CDR3 is 14 amino acids long. CDR3 loop: CASSLGDISYEQYF. As DNA, the CDR3 is TGTGCCAGCAGCTTAGGGGACATCTCCTACGAGCAGTACTTC.